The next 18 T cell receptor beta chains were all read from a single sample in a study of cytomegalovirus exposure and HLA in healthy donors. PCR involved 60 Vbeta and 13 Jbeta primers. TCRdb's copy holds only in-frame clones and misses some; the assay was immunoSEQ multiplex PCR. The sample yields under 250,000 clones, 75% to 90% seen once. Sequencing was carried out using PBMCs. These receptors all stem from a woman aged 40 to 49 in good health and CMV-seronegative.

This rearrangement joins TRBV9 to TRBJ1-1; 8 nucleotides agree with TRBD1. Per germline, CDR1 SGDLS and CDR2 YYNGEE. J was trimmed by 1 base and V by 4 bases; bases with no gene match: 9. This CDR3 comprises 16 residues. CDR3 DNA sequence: TGTGCCAGCAGCACCCGCCCCCAGGGGGCGAACACTGAAGCTTTCTTT. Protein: CASSTRPQGANTEAFF.

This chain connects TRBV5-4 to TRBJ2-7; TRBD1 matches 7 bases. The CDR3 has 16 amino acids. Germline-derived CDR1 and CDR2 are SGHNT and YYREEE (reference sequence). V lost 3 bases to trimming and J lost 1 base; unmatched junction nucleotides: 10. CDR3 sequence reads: CASSSDTGALSYEQYF. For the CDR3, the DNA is TGTGCCAGCAGCTCGGATACAGGGGCCTTATCCTACGAGCAGTACTTC.

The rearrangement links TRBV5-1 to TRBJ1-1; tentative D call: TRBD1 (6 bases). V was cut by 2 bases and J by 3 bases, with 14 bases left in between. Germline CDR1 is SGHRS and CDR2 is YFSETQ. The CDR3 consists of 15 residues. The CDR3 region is CASSFYRDKDTEAFF. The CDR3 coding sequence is TGCGCCAGCAGCTTCTACAGGGATAAGGACACTGAAGCTTTCTTT.

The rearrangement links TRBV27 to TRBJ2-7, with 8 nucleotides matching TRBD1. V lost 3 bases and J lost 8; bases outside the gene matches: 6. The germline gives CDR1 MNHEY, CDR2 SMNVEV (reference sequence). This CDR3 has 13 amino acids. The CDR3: CASSLTGASQQYF. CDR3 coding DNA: TGTGCCAGCAGTTTGACAGGGGCCTCCCAGCAGTACTTC.

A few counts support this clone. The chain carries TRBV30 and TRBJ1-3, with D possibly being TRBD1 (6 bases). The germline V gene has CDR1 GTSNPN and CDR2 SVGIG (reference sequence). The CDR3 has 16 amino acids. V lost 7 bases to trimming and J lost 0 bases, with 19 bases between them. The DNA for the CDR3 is TGTGCCTCGGGCCCGGATTGGGGGCTCTCTGGAAACACCATATATTTT. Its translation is CASGPDWGLSGNTIYF.

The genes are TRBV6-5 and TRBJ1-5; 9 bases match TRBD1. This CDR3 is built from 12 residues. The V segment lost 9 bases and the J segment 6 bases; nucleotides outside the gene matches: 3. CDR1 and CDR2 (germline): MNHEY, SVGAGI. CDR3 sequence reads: CASGTGSQPQHF. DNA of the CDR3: TGTGCCAGTGGGACAGGGAGTCAGCCCCAGCATTTT.

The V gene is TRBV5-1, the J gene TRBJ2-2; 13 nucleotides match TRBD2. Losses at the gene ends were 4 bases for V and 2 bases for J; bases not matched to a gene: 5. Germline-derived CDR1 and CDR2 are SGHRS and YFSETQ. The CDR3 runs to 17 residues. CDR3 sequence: CASSRGLAGTNTGELFF. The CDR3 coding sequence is TGCGCCAGCAGCCGGGGACTAGCGGGGACAAACACCGGGGAGCTGTTTTTT.

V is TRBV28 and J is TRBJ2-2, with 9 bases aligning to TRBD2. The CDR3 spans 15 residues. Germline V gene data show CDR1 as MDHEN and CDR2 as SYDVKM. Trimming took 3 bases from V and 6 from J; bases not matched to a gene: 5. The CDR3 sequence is CASSLSSGSPGELFF. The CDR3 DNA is TGTGCCAGCAGTTTGAGTAGCGGGAGTCCCGGGGAGCTGTTTTTT.

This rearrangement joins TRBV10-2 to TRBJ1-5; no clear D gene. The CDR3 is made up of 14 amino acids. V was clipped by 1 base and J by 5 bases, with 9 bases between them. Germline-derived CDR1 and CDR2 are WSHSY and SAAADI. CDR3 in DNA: TGCGCCAGCAGTGAGTTAACGGAGTATCAGCCCCAGCATTTT. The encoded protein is CASSELTEYQPQHF.

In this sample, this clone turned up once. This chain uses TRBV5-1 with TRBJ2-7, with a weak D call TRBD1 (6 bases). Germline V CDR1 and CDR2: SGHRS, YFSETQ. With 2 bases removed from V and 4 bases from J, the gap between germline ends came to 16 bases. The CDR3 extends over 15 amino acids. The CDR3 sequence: CASSFSRGIGYEQYF. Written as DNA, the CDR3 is TGCGCCAGCAGCTTTAGCAGGGGAATAGGGTACGAGCAGTACTTC.

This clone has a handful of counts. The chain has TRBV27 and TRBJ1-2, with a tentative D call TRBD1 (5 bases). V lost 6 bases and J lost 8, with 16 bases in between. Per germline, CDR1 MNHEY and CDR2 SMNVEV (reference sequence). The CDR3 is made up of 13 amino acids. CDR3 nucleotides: TGTGCCAGCAGCCCTTTTGGGGCGCAAGGCTACACCTTC. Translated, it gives CASSPFGAQGYTF.

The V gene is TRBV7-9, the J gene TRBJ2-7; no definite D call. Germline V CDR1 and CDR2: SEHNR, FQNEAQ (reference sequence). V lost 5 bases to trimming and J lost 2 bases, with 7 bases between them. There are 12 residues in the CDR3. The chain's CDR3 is CASSLLPYEQYF. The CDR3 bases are TGTGCCAGCAGCCTACTACCCTACGAGCAGTACTTC.

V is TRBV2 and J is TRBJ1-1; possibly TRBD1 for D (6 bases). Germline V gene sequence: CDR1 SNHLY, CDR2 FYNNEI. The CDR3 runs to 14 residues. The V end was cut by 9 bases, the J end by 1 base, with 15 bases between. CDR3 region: CARPERTANTEAFF. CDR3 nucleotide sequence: TGTGCCAGACCGGAGCGGACAGCGAACACTGAAGCTTTCTTT.

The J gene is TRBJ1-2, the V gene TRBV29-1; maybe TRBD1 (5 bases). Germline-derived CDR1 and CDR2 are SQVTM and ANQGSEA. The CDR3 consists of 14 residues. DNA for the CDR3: TGCACGGCGGGACCCCCTTGGGAAGGGGATGGCTACACCTTC. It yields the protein CTAGPPWEGDGYTF.

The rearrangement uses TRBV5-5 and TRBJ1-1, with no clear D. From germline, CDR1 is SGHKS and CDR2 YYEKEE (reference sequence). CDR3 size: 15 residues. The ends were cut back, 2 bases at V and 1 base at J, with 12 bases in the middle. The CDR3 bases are TGTGCCAGCAGCTTCGCCACAGTTGAGAACACTGAAGCTTTCTTT. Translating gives CASSFATVENTEAFF. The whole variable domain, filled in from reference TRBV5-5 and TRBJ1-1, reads DAGVTQSPTHLIKTRGQQVTLRCSPISGHKSVSWYQQVLGQGPQFIFQYYEKEERGRGNFPDRFSARQFPNYSSELNVNALLLGDSALYLCASSFATVENTEAFFGQGTRLTVV.

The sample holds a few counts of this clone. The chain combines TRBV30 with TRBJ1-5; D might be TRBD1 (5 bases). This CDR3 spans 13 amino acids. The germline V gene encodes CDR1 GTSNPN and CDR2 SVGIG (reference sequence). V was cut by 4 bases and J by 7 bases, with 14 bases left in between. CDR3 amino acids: CAWTGGSGQPQHF. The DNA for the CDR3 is TGTGCCTGGACTGGGGGGAGCGGGCAGCCCCAGCATTTT.

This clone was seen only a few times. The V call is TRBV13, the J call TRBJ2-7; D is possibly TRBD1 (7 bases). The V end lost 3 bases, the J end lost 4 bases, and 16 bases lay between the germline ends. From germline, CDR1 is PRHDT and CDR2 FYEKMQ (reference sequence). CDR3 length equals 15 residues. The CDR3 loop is CASSLSGGGLYEQYF. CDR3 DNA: TGTGCCAGCAGCTTGAGCGGAGGGGGCCTGTACGAGCAGTACTTC. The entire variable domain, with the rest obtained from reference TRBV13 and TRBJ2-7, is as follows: AAGVIQSPRHLIKEKRETATLKCYPIPRHDTVYWYQQGPGQDPQFLISFYEKMQSDKGSIPDRFSAQQFSDYHSELNMSSLELGDSALYFCASSLSGGGLYEQYFGPGTRLTVT.

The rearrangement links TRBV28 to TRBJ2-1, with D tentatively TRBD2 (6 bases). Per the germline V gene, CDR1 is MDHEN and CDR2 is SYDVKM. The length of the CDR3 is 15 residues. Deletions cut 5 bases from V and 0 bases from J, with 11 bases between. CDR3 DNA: TGTGCCAGCAGTCTACGGGGGAGCTCCTACAATGAGCAGTTCTTC. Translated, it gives CASSLRGSSYNEQFF.